Listed below are T cell receptor beta chains from one sample, sequenced in a study of blood T cell repertoires in COVID-19. Only in-frame clones appear in the TCRdb table, and some are missing; sequencing was by immunoSEQ multiplex PCR. Here the sample spans roughly 140,000 clones, about 86% being singletons. The sample consisted of PBMCs or T cells enriched from blood (not recorded which). The receptor source for this set is a man over 45 who had recovered from COVID-19. Each CDR3 is given with its conserved first and last residue. The D gene is left open where the match is weak. Not all rows give a size; the values are once, few, many and, for expanded clones, a class.

d_call	j_call	clone_size	v_call	cdr3_aa	cdr3_nt
NA	TRBJ2-6	once	TRBV9	CASSVGTSPSGANVLTF	TGTGCCAGCAGCGTGGGGACTTCGCCGTCTGGGGCCAACGTCCTGACTTTC
NA	TRBJ1-2	few	TRBV18	CASSPSRTRGYTF	TGTGCCAGCTCACCCTCAAGGACACGCGGCTACACCTTC
NA	TRBJ1-2	few	TRBV2	CASSELGPLYGYTF	TGTGCCAGCAGTGAACTGGGGCCTCTCTATGGCTACACCTTC
TRBD1	TRBJ2-2	few	TRBV4-1	CASSQGTGGSPELFF	TGCGCCAGCAGCCAAGGGACAGGGGGGAGCCCGGAGCTGTTTTTT
TRBD1	TRBJ2-6	NA	TRBV7-3	CASSPGQGGMGANVLTF	TGTGCCAGCAGCCCCGGACAGGGTGGGATGGGGGCCAACGTCCTGACTTTC
NA	TRBJ2-5	NA	TRBV27	CASSLRMRETQYF	TGTGCCAGCAGTTTAAGAATGAGGGAGACCCAGTACTTC
TRBD2	TRBJ2-1	NA	TRBV7-3	CASSAQPRGMYEQFF	TGTGCCAGCAGCGCACAGCCGCGGGGGATGTATGAGCAGTTCTTC
TRBD1	TRBJ2-7	NA	TRBV10-3	CAIRTGTGLLEQYF	TGTGCCATCAGAACCGGGACAGGGCTGCTCGAGCAGTACTTC
NA	TRBJ1-2	few	TRBV10-1	CASSEFEGTPCNYGYTF	TGCGCCAGCAGTGAGTTTGAGGGAACTCCGTGTAACTATGGCTACACCTTC
NA	TRBJ2-7	NA	TRBV3-1/TRBV3-2	CASSQGGVGSYEQYF	TGTGCCAGCAGCCAAGGGGGGGTCGGCTCCTACGAGCAGTACTTC
TRBD1	TRBJ1-3	NA	TRBV18	CASSPPDTGGSNTIYF	TGTGCCAGCTCACCACCGGACACAGGGGGGTCGAACACCATATATTTT
TRBD1	TRBJ1-3	NA	TRBV19	CASIRTGGISGNTIYF	TGTGCCTCGATTCGAACAGGGGGCATTTCTGGAAACACCATATATTTT
NA	TRBJ1-1	NA	TRBV9	CASSVTGVSEAFF	TGTGCCAGCAGCGTCACAGGTGTCTCTGAAGCTTTCTTT
NA	TRBJ2-2	NA	TRBV7-3	CASKTGPNTGELFF	TGTGCCAGCAAGACAGGTCCGAACACCGGGGAGCTGTTTTTT
NA	TRBJ1-1	NA	TRBV9	CASSYSDRNTEAFF	TGTGCCAGCAGCTACTCAGACAGGAACACTGAAGCTTTCTTT
TRBD1	TRBJ1-2	NA	TRBV6-5	CASRPGGSHGYTF	TGTGCCAGCCGGCCAGGGGGGTCACATGGCTACACCTTC
TRBD2	TRBJ2-5	NA	TRBV7-9	CASSLQTGLAGALQETQYF	TGTGCCAGCAGCCTACAAACCGGACTAGCGGGGGCCCTTCAGGAGACCCAGTACTTC
TRBD2	TRBJ2-5	NA	TRBV9	CASSSGGAGETQYF	TGTGCCAGCAGCAGCGGGGGGGCCGGGGAGACCCAGTACTTC
TRBD2	TRBJ2-4	NA	TRBV12-3/TRBV12-4	CASSSGGTNIQYF	TGTGCCAGCAGCAGCGGGGGGACAAACATTCAGTACTTC
NA	TRBJ2-2	NA	TRBV7-8	CASSFRDLNTGELFF	TGTGCCAGCAGCTTCCGGGACTTGAACACCGGGGAGCTGTTTTTT
TRBD1	TRBJ2-2	NA	TRBV9	CASSVAIARGEQGFGELFF	TGTGCCAGCAGCGTAGCCATCGCCCGTGGTGAACAGGGGTTCGGGGAGCTGTTTTTT
NA	TRBJ1-6	NA	TRBV7-2	CASSFLGSSSNSPLHF	TGTGCCAGCAGCTTTTTAGGTTCTAGTAGCAATTCACCCCTCCACTTT
NA	TRBJ1-1	NA	TRBV12-3/TRBV12-4	CASSLLQGKAFF	TGTGCCAGCAGCCTACTTCAGGGGAAAGCTTTCTTT
TRBD1	TRBJ1-2	NA	TRBV11-3	CASSSGQGVYGYTF	TGTGCCAGCAGTTCCGGACAGGGGGTTTATGGCTACACCTTC
TRBD1	TRBJ1-1	NA	TRBV19	CASSNTGVGTAEAFF	TGTGCCAGTAGCAACACAGGGGTCGGGACCGCTGAAGCTTTCTTT
NA	TRBJ2-3	NA	TRBV7-9	CASSLVNSEHTDTQYF	TGTGCCAGCAGCTTAGTAAACTCCGAGCACACAGATACGCAGTATTTT
TRBD1	TRBJ1-1	NA	TRBV7-3	CASSWGQETEAFF	TGTGCCAGCAGCTGGGGACAGGAGACTGAAGCTTTCTTT
NA	TRBJ1-4	NA	TRBV7-6	CASSPNTGFNEKLFF	TGTGCCAGCAGCCCGAATACAGGGTTTAATGAAAAACTGTTTTTT
TRBD1	TRBJ1-1	few	TRBV10-3	CAISPGQMNTEAFF	TGTGCCATCAGCCCGGGACAGATGAACACTGAAGCTTTCTTT
TRBD1	TRBJ1-6	NA	TRBV4-3	CASSQAPGGTGTSPLHF	TGCGCCAGCAGCCAAGCACCGGGGGGGACAGGGACTTCACCCCTCCACTTT